This T cell receptor (beta chain) was recovered during a study of T cell changes during pregnancy in multiple sclerosis. Clones were sequenced by immunoSEQ multiplex PCR, and TCRdb holds only the in-frame ones, with some missing. The sample consists of around 130,000 clones, around 97% of them appearing once. Here the sequenced sample was peripheral blood, taken after pregnancy. The source is a female donor with multiple sclerosis, enrolled in a pregnancy study.

CDR3 DNA sequence: TGTGCCAGCAGTCCTCAGGGGGGCAATGAAAAACTGTTTTTT. This sequence encodes CASSPQGGNEKLFF. This sequence joins TRBV28 and TRBJ1-4; 7 nucleotides agree with TRBD1. V was clipped by 5 bases and J by 5 bases; unmatched bases: 5. Germline CDR1 MDHEN, CDR2 SYDVKM. The length of the CDR3 is 14 residues.